This T cell receptor (beta chain) was sequenced during a study of cytomegalovirus exposure and HLA in healthy donors. The V and J ends lost 0 bases and 2 bases respectively, with 10 bases between them. The CDR3 totals 15 residues. Germline CDR1 and CDR2: GTSNPN and SVGIG (reference sequence). The validation cohort, a group of over a hundred subjects, included the donors and was separate from the roughly 670-subject first cohort. Study results and limitations: Specificity for CMV antigens was confirmed in vitro for a few of the CMV-associated chains. There were 164 TCR beta chains listed as cytomegalovirus-associated.

A remark on this clone: Its specificity is unknown.

Profiled with immunoSEQ multiplex PCR; TCRdb holds only in-frame clones, not every one. The table has 150,000 to 200,000 clones, roughly 90% seen once; the top ten hold about 5.8%. This chain uses TRBV30 with TRBJ1-4; D call uncertain. This TCR came from a woman younger than 45 in good health and CMV-seronegative. Sequenced input: PBMCs. CDR3 sequence reads: CAWSVPRSTNEKLFF. The CDR3 DNA reads TGTGCCTGGAGTGTACCGAGGTCTACTAATGAAAAACTGTTTTTT.